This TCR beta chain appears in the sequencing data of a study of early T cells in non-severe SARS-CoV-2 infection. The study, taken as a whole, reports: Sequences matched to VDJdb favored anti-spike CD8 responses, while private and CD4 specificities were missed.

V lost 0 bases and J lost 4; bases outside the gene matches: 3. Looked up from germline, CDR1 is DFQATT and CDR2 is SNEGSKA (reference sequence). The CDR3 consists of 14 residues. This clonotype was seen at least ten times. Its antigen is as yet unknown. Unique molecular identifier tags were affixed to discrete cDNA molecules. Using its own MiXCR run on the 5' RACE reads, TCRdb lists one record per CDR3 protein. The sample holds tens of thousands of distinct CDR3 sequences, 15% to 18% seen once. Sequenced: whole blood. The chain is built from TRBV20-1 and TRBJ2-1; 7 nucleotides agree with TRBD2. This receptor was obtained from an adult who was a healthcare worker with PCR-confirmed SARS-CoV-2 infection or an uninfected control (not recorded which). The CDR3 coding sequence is TGCAGTGCTAGAGATGGGAGGGGTTACAATGAGCAGTTCTTC. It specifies CSARDGRGYNEQFF.